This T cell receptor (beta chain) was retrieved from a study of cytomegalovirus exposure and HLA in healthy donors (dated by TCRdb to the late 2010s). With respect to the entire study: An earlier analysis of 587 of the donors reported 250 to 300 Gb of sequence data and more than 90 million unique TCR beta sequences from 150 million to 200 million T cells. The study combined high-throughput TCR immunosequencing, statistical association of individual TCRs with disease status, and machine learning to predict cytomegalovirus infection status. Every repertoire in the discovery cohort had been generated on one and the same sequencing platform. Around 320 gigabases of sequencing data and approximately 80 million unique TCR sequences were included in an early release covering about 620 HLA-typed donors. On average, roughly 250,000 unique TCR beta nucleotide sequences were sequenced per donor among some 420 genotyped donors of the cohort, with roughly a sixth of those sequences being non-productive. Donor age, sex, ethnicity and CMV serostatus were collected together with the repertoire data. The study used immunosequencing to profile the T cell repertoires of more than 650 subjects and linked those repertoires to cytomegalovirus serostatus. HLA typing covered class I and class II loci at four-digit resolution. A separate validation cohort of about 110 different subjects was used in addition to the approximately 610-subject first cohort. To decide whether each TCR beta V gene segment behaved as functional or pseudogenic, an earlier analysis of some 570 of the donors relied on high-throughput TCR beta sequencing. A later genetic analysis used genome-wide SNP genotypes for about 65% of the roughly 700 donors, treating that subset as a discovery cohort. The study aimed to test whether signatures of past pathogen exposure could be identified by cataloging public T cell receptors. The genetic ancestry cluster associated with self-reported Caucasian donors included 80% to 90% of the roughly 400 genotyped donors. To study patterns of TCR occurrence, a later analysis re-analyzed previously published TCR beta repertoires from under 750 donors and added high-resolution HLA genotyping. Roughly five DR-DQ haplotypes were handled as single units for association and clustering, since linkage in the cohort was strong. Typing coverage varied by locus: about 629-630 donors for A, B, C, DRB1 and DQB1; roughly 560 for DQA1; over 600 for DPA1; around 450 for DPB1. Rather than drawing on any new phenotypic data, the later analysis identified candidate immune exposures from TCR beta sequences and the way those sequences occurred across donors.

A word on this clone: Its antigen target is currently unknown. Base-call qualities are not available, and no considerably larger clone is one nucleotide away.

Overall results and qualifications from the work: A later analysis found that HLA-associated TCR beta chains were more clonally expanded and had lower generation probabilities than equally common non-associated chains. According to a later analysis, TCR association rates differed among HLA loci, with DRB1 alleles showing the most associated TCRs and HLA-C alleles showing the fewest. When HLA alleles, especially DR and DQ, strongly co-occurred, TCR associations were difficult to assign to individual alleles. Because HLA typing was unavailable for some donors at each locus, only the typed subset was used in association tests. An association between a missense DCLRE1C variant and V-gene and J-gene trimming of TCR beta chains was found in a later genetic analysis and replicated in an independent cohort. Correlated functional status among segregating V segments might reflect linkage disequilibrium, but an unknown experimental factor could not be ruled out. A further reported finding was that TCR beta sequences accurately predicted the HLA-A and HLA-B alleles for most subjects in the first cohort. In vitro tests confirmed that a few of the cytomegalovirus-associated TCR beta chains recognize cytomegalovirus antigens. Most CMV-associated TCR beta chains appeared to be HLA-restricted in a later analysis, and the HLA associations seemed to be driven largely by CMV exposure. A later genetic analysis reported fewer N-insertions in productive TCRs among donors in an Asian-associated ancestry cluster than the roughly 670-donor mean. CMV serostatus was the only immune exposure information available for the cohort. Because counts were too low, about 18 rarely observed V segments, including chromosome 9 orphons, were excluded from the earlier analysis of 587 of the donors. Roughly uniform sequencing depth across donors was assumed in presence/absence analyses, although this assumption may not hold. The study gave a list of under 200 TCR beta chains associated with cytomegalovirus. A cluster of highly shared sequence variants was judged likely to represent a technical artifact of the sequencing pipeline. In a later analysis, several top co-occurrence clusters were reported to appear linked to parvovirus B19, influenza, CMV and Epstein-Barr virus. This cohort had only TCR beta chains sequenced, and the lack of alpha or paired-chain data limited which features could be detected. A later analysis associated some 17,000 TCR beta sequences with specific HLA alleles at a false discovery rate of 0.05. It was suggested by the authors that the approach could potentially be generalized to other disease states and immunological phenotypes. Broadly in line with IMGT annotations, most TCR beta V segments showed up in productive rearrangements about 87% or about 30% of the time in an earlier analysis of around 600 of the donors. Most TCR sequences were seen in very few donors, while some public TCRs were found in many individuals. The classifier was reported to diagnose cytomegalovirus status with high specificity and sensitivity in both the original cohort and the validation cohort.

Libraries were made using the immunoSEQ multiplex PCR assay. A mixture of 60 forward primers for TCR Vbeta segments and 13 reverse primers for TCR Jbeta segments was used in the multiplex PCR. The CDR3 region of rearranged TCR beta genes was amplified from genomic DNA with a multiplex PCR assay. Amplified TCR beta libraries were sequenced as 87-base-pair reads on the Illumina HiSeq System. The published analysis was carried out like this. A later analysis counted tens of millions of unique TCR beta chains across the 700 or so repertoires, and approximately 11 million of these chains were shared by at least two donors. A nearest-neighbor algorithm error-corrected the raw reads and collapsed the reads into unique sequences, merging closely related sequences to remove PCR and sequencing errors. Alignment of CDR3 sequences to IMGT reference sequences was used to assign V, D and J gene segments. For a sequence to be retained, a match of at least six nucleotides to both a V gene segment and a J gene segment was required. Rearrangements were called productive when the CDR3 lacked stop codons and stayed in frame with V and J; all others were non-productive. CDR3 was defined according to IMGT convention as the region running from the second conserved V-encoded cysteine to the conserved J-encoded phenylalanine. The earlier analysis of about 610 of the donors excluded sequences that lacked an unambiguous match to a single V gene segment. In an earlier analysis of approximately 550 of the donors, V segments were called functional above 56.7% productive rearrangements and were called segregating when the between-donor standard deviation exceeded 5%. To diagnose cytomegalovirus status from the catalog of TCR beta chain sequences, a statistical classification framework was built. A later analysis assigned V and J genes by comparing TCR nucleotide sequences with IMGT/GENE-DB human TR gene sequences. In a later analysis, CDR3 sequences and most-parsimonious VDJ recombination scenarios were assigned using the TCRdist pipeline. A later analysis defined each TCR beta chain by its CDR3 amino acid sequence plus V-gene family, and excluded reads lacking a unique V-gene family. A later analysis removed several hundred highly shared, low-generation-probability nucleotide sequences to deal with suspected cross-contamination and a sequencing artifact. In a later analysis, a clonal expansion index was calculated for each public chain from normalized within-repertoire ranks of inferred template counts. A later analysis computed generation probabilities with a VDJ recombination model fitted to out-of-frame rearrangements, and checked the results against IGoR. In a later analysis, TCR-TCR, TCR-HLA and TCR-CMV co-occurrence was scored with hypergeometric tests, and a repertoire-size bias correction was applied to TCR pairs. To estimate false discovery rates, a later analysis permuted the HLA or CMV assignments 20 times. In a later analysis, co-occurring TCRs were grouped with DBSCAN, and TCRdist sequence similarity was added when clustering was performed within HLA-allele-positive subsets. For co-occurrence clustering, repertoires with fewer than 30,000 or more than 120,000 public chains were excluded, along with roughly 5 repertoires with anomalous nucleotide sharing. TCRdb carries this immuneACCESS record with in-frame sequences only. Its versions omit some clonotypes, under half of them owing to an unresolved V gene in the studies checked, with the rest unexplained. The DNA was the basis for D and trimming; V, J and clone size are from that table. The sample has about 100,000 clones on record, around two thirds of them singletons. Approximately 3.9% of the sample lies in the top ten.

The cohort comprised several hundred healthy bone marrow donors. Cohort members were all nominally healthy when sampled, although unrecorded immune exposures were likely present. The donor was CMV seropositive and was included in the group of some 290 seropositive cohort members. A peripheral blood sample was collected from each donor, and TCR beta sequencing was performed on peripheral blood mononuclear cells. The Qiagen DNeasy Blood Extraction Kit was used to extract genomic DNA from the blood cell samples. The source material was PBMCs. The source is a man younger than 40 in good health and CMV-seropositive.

Here is the DNA: TGTGCCAGTGCTAAAGCTAACTATGGCTACACCTTC. This encodes CASAKANYGYTF. The chain was built from TRBV6-6 and TRBJ1-2; no D segment can be confidently identified. V loses 9 bases of germline sequence and J loses 0 bases, and the interval between the two ends is 8 bases. The germline V gene (reference sequence) specifies MNHNY as CDR1 and SVGAGI as CDR2. The CDR3 starts with the cysteine, ends with the phenylalanine, and has 12 residues. Only the CDR3 DNA stays, 36 bases, in frame from base 1.